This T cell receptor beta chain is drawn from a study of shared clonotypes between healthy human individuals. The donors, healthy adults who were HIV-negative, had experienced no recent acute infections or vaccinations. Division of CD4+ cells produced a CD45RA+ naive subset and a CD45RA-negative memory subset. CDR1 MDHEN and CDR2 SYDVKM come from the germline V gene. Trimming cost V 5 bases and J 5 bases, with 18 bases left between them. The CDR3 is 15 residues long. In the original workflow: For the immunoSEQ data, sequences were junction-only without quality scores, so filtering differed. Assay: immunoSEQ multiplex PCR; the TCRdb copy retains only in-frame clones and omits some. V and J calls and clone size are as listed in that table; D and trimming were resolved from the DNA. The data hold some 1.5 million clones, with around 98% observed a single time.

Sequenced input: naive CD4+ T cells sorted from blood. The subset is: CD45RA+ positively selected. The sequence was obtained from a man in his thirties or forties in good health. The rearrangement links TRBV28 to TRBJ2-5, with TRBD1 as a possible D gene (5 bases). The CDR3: CASSLKRTSWETQYF. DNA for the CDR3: TGTGCCAGCAGTCTAAAGAGGACAAGCTGGGAGACCCAGTACTTC.